Included here is one TCR beta chain sequence, with context. The sample belongs to a study of blood T cell repertoires in COVID-19. Study-level background: Italy, Spain and the United States were the sources of the convalescent and acute COVID-19 samples. From T cells, B-cell-depleted T cells, or PBMCs came the material, which was cDNA or gDNA.

Per the study methods: Researchers report that nucleated cell counts were estimated from reference gene primer amplification. The data were produced by immunoSEQ multiplex PCR, yet TCRdb's version contains in-frame clones alone and is incomplete. Clone size and the V and J calls come from that table; the DNA yielded D and trimming. The sample yields about 81,000 clones, 70% to 90% seen once. CDR1 MNHEY and CDR2 SVGAGI come from the germline V gene. The CDR3 extends over 14 amino acids. The J segment lost 4 bases and the V segment lost 8 bases, leaving 7 bases of the junction unmatched. The sample taken for sequencing was peripheral blood. The TCR sequence derives from a woman aged 80 or older with acute or convalescent COVID-19. The chain carries TRBV6-5 and TRBJ2-1; 8 bases are shared with TRBD2. CDR3 loop: CASSQLADYNEQFF. The CDR3 DNA reads TGTGCCAGCTCTCAACTAGCGGATTACAATGAGCAGTTCTTC.